This T cell receptor beta chain was identified during a study of cytomegalovirus exposure and HLA in healthy donors. Both 60 Vbeta primers and 13 Jbeta primers went into the PCR. Sequencing was performed with immunoSEQ multiplex PCR; in TCRdb, only in-frame clones are kept and a portion is missing. Seen here are roughly 120,000 clones, roughly 83% observed once, and the top ten hold around 4.4%. The specimen sequenced was PBMCs. This TCR was recovered from a young man in good health and CMV-seropositive.

CDR3 loop: CASSVGGVAGVSGENIQYF. The DNA for the CDR3 is TGTGCCAGCAGCGTAGGGGGGGTAGCGGGAGTCTCAGGGGAAAACATTCAGTACTTC. This chain links TRBV9 with TRBJ2-4; TRBD2 matches at 9 bases. CDR3 length: 19 amino acids. The V gene's germline CDR1 is SGDLS and CDR2 YYNGEE. V shed 0 bases and J 5 bases; nucleotides not matched to a gene: 15.